This TCR beta chain is from a study of shared clonotypes between healthy human individuals. Study-level results: Between a handful of donors, naive CD4 clonotypes were shared at a level of approximately 5%. Relative to memory subsets, naive subsets generally showed larger estimated richness.

CDR1 and CDR2 (germline): SGHDT, YYEEEE. CDR3 length equals 17 residues. Trimming at V came to 4 bases and at J to 5 bases, leaving 13 bases not matched to a gene. The naive CD8 fraction comprised CD45RO-negative cells positively selected for CCR7 and excluded terminally differentiated effector memory CD45RA+ cells. How the authors handled the data: With immunoSEQ giving junction-only sequences and no quality scores, filtering differed. Generated by immunoSEQ multiplex PCR, the TCRdb table keeps only in-frame clones and is missing some. The V and J calls and clone size come from that table; D and trimming were worked out from the DNA. This table has about 2 million clones, about 95% appearing once. Turning to this clone: No antigen is known for it.

The sequenced sample was naive CD8+ T cells sorted from blood. This clonotype was obtained from a man aged 18 to 29 in good health. The chain uses TRBV5-6 and TRBJ2-2; 8 bases are shared with TRBD2. For the CDR3, the DNA is TGTGCCAGCAGCCCCCTTCGCGGGACTAGGGGGACCGGGGAGCTGTTTTTT. Its protein product is CASSPLRGTRGTGELFF.